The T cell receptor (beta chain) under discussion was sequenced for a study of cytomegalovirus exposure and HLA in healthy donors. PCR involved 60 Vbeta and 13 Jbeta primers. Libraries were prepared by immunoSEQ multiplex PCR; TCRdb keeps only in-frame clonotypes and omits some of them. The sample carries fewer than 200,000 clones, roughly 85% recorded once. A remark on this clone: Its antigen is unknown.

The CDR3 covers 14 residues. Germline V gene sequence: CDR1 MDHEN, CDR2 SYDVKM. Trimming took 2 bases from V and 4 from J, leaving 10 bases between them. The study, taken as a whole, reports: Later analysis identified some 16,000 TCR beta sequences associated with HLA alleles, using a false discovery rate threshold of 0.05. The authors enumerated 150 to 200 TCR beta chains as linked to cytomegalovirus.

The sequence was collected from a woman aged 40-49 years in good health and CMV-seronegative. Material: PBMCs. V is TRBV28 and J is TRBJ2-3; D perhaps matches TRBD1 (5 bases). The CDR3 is CASSLVQGADTQYF. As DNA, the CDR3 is TGTGCCAGCAGTTTAGTTCAGGGCGCAGATACGCAGTATTTT.